This T cell receptor (beta chain) was sequenced in a study of blood T cells in healthy people across ages. As for the study in general: Template switching caught about one barcoded beta molecule for each two T cells.

PBMCs numbering at least 6.5 million were isolated per sample. The second PCR ran about 6 to 12 cycles with a sample-barcoded 5' primer and J-beta primers. Each cDNA was tagged by a template-switch adaptor containing 12 random nucleotides. MiXCR, run by TCRdb on the 5' RACE reads, gives a single entry per CDR3 protein. The data show 1.5 million to 2 million distinct CDR3 sequences, roughly 27% seen once. Trimming shortened V by 4 bases and J by 0 bases, and 8 bases separated the two germline ends. CDR1 and CDR2 (germline): SGHRS, YFSETQ. This CDR3 comprises 14 residues. The chain joins TRBV5-1 to TRBJ1-3; D gene ambiguous. The sequenced sample consisted of blood. The TCR sequence derives from a woman aged 25 to 45 in good health. The CDR3 here is CASSASISGNTIYF. CDR3 sequence (DNA): TGCGCCAGCAGCGCTTCAATCTCTGGAAACACCATATATTTT.